Listed here are 10 T cell receptor beta chains from one sample, sequenced in a study of cytomegalovirus exposure and HLA in healthy donors. The method was immunoSEQ multiplex PCR; TCRdb's version includes in-frame clones alone and lacks a portion of them. The table includes about 220,000 clones, 85% to 95% detected once. The sample comprised PBMCs. Every receptor here comes from a woman aged 18 to 35 in good health and CMV-seronegative.

The chain couples TRBV27 to TRBJ2-3; the D is unclear. CDR3 length equals 12 residues. Germline CDR1 MNHEY, CDR2 SMNVEV (reference sequence). The germline V and J ends were trimmed by 10 bases and 4 bases, with 12 bases remaining between them. CDR3 bases: TGTGCCATCCGGGTCGCACCAGATACGCAGTATTTT. Amino acids: CAIRVAPDTQYF.

The V and J genes are TRBV9 and TRBJ1-1; 9 nucleotides align to TRBD1. CDR1 and CDR2 (germline): SGDLS, YYNGEE. Unmatched junction bases numbered 5, after V lost 1 base and J lost 1 base. The length of the CDR3 is 16 residues. The CDR3 nucleotides read TGTGCCAGCAGCGTATCCGGGACAGGGCCGAACACTGAAGCTTTCTTT. This translates into CASSVSGTGPNTEAFF.

Notes on this clone: The identical CDR3 is also encoded by other nucleotide sequences in the sample. The chain has TRBV20-1 and TRBJ2-7; D call uncertain. CDR1 and CDR2 from the germline V gene are DFQATT and SNEGSKA (reference sequence). The CDR3 runs 11 residues. Trimming pared 0 bases from V and 4 bases from J, leaving 4 bases between. The CDR3 region has the DNA TGCAGTGCTAGAGACCTATACGAGCAGTACTTC. Amino acid sequence: CSARDLYEQYF.

V usage is TRBV10-3 and J usage is TRBJ2-7; 9 nucleotides line up with TRBD2. Germline assignment: CDR1 ENHRY and CDR2 SYGVKD. The CDR3 is 18 amino acids. The junction had 16 bases not matched to a gene; V was cut back by 3 bases and J by 4 bases. This CDR3 is CAISDPAGGPLTAYEQYF. In nucleotides, the CDR3 is TGTGCCATCAGTGACCCAGCGGGAGGACCACTTACGGCGTACGAGCAGTACTTC.

V and J are TRBV27 and TRBJ2-3, with 8 bases lining up with TRBD1. Trimming cost V 2 bases and J 8 bases; bases outside gene matches: 9. Germline CDR1 and CDR2: MNHEY and SMNVEV (reference sequence). This CDR3 comprises 15 residues. CDR3 protein: CASSLRRGRVSTQYF. Written as DNA, the CDR3 is TGTGCCAGCAGTTTACGCAGGGGGCGGGTTAGTACGCAGTATTTT.

This sequence joins TRBV10-2 and TRBJ1-1, with 9 bases matching TRBD1. CDR1 and CDR2 (germline): WSHSY, SAAADI. The length of the CDR3 is 15 residues. After removal of 6 bases from V and 2 bases from J, the junction contained 7 bases not matched to a gene. The CDR3 here is CASRGRDRDNTEAFF. The CDR3 coding sequence is TGCGCCAGCAGAGGTCGGGACAGGGATAACACTGAAGCTTTCTTT.

The rearrangement joins TRBV6-1 to TRBJ1-2, with D uncertain. Germline CDR1 and CDR2: MNHNS and SASEGT. V was cut by 7 bases and J by 4 bases, with 16 bases left in between. CDR3 length equals 14 residues. DNA of the CDR3: TGTGCCAGCACCCCGAGCGGAGGGAGCTATGGCTACACCTTC. Its translation is CASTPSGGSYGYTF.

V gene TRBV27 combines with J gene TRBJ2-1, with D possibly being TRBD2 (6 bases). The CDR3 loop spans 15 amino acids. The germline V gene has CDR1 MNHEY and CDR2 SMNVEV (reference sequence). Trimming removed 3 bases from V and 0 bases from J, with 9 bases in between. CDR3 sequence (DNA): TGTGCCAGCAGTTTCGGGGGATTCTCCTACAATGAGCAGTTCTTC. This encodes CASSFGGFSYNEQFF.

The chain has TRBV10-1 and TRBJ1-1, with D possibly being TRBD1 (5 bases). The germline gives CDR1 WNHNN, CDR2 SYGVQD (reference sequence). Trimming shortened V by 4 bases and J by 5 bases, and 8 bases separated the two germline ends. This CDR3 is built from 12 residues. The chain's CDR3 is CASSAQGTEAFF. The CDR3 region has the DNA TGCGCCAGCAGTGCCCAGGGAACTGAAGCTTTCTTT.

This chain links TRBV2 with TRBJ1-3; 7 bases map to TRBD1. V lost 2 bases to trimming and J lost 4 bases; unmatched junction nucleotides: 5. Per germline, CDR1 SNHLY and CDR2 FYNNEI. CDR3 size: 15 residues. The CDR3 region is CASSERRDRGNTIYF. The DNA for the CDR3 is TGTGCCAGCAGTGAAAGGCGGGACAGAGGAAACACCATATATTTT. Full variable domain (rest looked up from reference TRBV2 and TRBJ1-3): EPEVTQTPSHQVTQMGQEVILRCVPISNHLYFYWYRQILGQKVEFLVSFYNNEISEKSEIFDDQFSVERPDGSNFTLKIRSTKLEDSAMYFCASSERRDRGNTIYFGEGSWLTVV.